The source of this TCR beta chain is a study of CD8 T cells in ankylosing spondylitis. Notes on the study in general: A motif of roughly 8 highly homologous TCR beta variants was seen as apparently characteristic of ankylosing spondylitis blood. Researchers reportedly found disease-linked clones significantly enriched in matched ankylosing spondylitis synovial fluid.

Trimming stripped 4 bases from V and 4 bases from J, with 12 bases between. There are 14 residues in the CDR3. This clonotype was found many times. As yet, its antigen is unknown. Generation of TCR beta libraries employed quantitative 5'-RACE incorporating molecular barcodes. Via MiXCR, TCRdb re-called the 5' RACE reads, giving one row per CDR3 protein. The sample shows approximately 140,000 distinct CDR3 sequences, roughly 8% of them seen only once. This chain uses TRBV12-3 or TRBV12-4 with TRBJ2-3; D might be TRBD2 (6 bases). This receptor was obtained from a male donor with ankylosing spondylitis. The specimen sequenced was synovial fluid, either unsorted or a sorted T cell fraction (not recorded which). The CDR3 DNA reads TGTGCCAGCAGTTACGGGAGTTGGTCAGATACGCAGTATTTT. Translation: CASSYGSWSDTQYF.